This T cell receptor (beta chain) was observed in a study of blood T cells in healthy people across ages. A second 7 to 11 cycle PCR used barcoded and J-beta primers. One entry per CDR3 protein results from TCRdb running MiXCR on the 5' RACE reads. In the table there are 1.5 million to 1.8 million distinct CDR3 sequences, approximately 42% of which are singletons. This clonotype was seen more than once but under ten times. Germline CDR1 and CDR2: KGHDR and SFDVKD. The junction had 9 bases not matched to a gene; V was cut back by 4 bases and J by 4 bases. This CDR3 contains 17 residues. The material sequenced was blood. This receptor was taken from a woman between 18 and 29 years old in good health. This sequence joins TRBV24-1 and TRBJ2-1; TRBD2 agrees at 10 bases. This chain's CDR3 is CATSETRTSGRYNEQFF. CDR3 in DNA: TGTGCCACCAGTGAGACCAGGACTAGCGGCCGATACAATGAGCAGTTCTTC.